One sample yielded the 7 T cell receptor beta chains listed below, sequenced in a study of blood T cell repertoires in COVID-19. Using immunoSEQ multiplex PCR, the repertoire was profiled, and TCRdb retains in-frame clones only, with some absent. The data show hundreds of thousands of clones, around four fifths seen once. Sequenced sample: peripheral blood. Source of these receptors: a woman between 45 and 60 years old with acute or convalescent COVID-19.

This clone was found a few times. The rearrangement links TRBV4-2 to TRBJ2-3; TRBD2 agrees at 9 bases. Germline V gene sequence: CDR1 LGHNA, CDR2 YNFKEQ. The V segment lost 4 bases and the J segment 8 bases; nucleotides outside the gene matches: 19. The CDR3 covers 18 residues. The CDR3 region has the DNA TGTGCCAGCAGCCCCAGGTTTTTTGTAGCGGGAGATAGTAGTACGCAGTATTTT. Residues: CASSPRFFVAGDSSTQYF.

The chain joins TRBV6-5 to TRBJ2-3; D is possibly TRBD2 (6 bases). The V end was cut by 4 bases, the J end by 4 bases, with 18 bases between. CDR3 length: 16 residues. Germline loops: CDR1 MNHEY, CDR2 SVGAGI. The chain's CDR3 is CASSSPDGGSSDTQYF. As DNA, the CDR3 is TGTGCCAGCAGTTCCCCGGATGGGGGGAGCTCAGATACGCAGTATTTT.

The chain couples TRBV10-1 to TRBJ2-7; possibly TRBD1 for D (6 bases). Germline CDR1 and CDR2: WNHNN and SYGVQD (reference sequence). The V gene lost 0 bases and the J gene lost 6 bases, with 18 bases spanning the gap. CDR3 length equals 16 residues. As DNA, the CDR3 is TGCGCCAGCAGTGAGTCGTGGGGCAGGGGAACGAGCGAGCAGTACTTC. Encoded protein: CASSESWGRGTSEQYF.

The gene calls are TRBV2 and TRBJ2-2; D might be TRBD2 (5 bases). The V gene lost 7 bases and the J gene lost 0 bases, with 15 bases spanning the gap. The germline CDR1 and CDR2 sequences are SNHLY and FYNNEI. The CDR3 is 16 residues long. DNA for the CDR3: TGTGCCAGCACCGTCCCGGCGGGTTCGAACACCGGGGAGCTGTTTTTT. As protein: CASTVPAGSNTGELFF.

The V call is TRBV11-2, the J call TRBJ2-7; 7 nucleotides match TRBD2. Unmatched junction bases numbered 5, after V lost 1 base and J lost 2 bases. CDR3 size: 15 residues. The germline CDR1 and CDR2 sequences are SGHAT and FQNNGV. The chain's CDR3 is CASSLVGGGTYEQYF. The DNA for the CDR3 is TGTGCCAGCAGCTTAGTTGGGGGAGGGACCTACGAGCAGTACTTC.

The chain uses TRBV9 and TRBJ2-1, with 9 bases fitting TRBD2. Germline assignment: CDR1 SGDLS and CDR2 YYNGEE. The ends lost 8 bases at V and 3 bases at J; junction bases unmatched: 12. The CDR3 covers 16 residues. For the CDR3, the DNA is TGTGCCAGGGGTATGGCCTTTAGCGGGAGCTACAATGAGCAGTTCTTC. Encoded protein: CARGMAFSGSYNEQFF.

A single count supports this clone. The gene calls are TRBV19 and TRBJ2-3, with D maybe TRBD2 (5 bases). CDR3 length equals 15 residues. V was pared by 3 bases and J by 4 bases, with 14 bases between. CDR1 is LNHDA, CDR2 SQIVND, per germline (reference sequence). The CDR3 sequence is CASSIQEGEPDTQYF. CDR3 in DNA: TGTGCCAGTAGTATTCAAGAGGGAGAACCAGATACGCAGTATTTT.